Below are 10 T cell receptor beta chains sequenced from a single sample in a study of memory CD4+ T cells and cytomegalovirus serostatus. Single viable CD3+CD4+CD8-CD45RO+ cells were sorted as the memory CD4+ T cells. Profiled with immunoSEQ multiplex PCR; TCRdb holds only in-frame clones, not every one. The table has about 31,000 clones, under 80% seen once; the top ten hold less than 0.8%. The source material was memory CD4+ T cells from blood. Source of these receptors: an adult in good health and CMV-seronegative. Some clones in this sample may be carry-over from other donors' samples.

This clone came up a few times. The chain employs TRBV10-3 and TRBJ2-3, with D possibly matching TRBD2 (7 bases). Germline values: CDR1 ENHRY, CDR2 SYGVKD. V lost 6 bases and J lost 6, with 19 bases in between. CDR3 size: 15 residues. CDR3 coding DNA: TGTGCCATCAGCTCCGGGGGGCCGGGATGGGATACGCAGTATTTT. Translated, it gives CAISSGGPGWDTQYF.

This chain joins TRBV12-5 and TRBJ2-7; D unresolved. With 2 bases removed from V and 2 bases from J, the gap between germline ends came to 4 bases. Germline lookup yields CDR1 LGHNT and CDR2 FRNRAP. This CDR3 contains 12 residues. The DNA of the CDR3 is TGTGCTAGTGGTTTGATTACCTACGAGCAGTACTTC. The encoded protein is CASGLITYEQYF.

The gene calls are TRBV5-1 and TRBJ1-1, with 7 bases fitting TRBD1. V was pared by 0 bases and J by 7 bases, with 3 bases of the junction left unmatched. Germline values: CDR1 SGHRS, CDR2 YFSETQ. This CDR3 is 13 amino acids long. CDR3 amino acids: CASSLAQGREAFF. DNA for the CDR3: TGCGCCAGCAGCTTGGCACAGGGGCGTGAAGCTTTCTTT.

The chain uses TRBV2 and TRBJ1-5; TRBD1 might be the D (6 bases). Germline loops: CDR1 SNHLY, CDR2 FYNNEI. Trimming took off 3 bases at V and 11 bases at J, with 20 bases between the two ends. The length of the CDR3 is 15 residues. The CDR3 DNA sequence: TGTGCCAGCAGTGATTTGAAGGTCAAGGGGGTGGCCCAGCATTTT. It codes for CASSDLKVKGVAQHF.

Only a few counts were recorded for this clone. The CDR3 sequence: CASSRQGREKLFF. CDR3 coding DNA: TGTGCCAGCAGCCGACAGGGGAGAGAAAAACTGTTTTTT. The chain carries TRBV14 and TRBJ1-4; 8 bases match TRBD1. The CDR3 extends over 13 amino acids. After removal of 4 bases from V and 8 bases from J, the junction contained 3 bases not matched to a gene. Germline V CDR1 and CDR2: SGHDN, FVKESK.

The gene calls are TRBV7-9 and TRBJ1-6, with D perhaps TRBD1 (5 bases). The CDR3 totals 14 residues. The V and J ends lost 1 base and 7 bases respectively, with 8 bases between them. In germline, CDR1 is SEHNR, CDR2 FQNEAQ (reference sequence). CDR3 coding DNA: TGTGCCAGCAGCTTAGTAGGGGACAATTCACCCCTCCACTTT. Protein product: CASSLVGDNSPLHF.

The J gene is TRBJ1-5, the V gene TRBV10-3, with 9 bases that match TRBD1. This CDR3 has 14 residues. Trimming cost V 10 bases and J 4 bases; bases outside gene matches: 8. Germline V gives CDR1 ENHRY, CDR2 SYGVKD. As DNA, the CDR3 is TGTGCCACCTCAACCGGGACAGGGAATCAGCCCCAGCATTTT. This gives the protein CATSTGTGNQPQHF.

With regard to this clone: At one boundary the junction diverges from the germline segment, which might be a read error. This CDR3 is also generated by other DNA sequences in the sample. The V and J genes are TRBV5-6 and TRBJ2-7; D is possibly TRBD1 (6 bases). From germline, CDR1 is SGHDT and CDR2 YYEEEE. This CDR3 spans 16 amino acids. The CDR3 DNA reads TGTGCCAGCAGCTTAGCAGCTGACAGGTACTCCTATGAGCAGTACTTC. As protein: CASSLAADRYSYEQYF.

The chain recombines TRBV6-1 with TRBJ1-1; a weak D match, TRBD1 (5 bases). In germline, CDR1 is MNHNS, CDR2 SASEGT. The V end was cut by 11 bases, the J end by 0 bases, with 13 bases between. This CDR3 has 13 amino acids. The CDR3 DNA reads as TGTGCCTCGGGGGGATTAATGAACACTGAAGCTTTCTTT. Its translation is CASGGLMNTEAFF.

The chain joins TRBV7-8 to TRBJ1-5, with unresolved D. Germline V lookup: CDR1 SGHVS, CDR2 FQNEAQ. Trimming cost V 5 bases and J 3 bases, with 8 bases left between them. The CDR3 is 13 amino acids. Here the CDR3 reads CASSPLSNQPQHF. The CDR3 bases are TGTGCCAGCAGCCCCTTATCCAATCAGCCCCAGCATTTT.